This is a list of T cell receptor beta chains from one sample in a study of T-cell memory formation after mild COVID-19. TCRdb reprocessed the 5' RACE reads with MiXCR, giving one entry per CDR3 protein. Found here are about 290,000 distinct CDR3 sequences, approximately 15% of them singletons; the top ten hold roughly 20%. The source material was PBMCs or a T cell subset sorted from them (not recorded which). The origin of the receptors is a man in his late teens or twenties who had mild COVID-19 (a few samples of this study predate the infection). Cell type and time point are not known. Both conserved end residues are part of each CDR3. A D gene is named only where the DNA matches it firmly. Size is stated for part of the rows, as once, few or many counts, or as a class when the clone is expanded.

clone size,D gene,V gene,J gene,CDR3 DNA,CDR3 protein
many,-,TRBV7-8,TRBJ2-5,TGTGCCAGCAGCTTAGCGTTCGAGACCCAGTACTTC,CASSLAFETQYF
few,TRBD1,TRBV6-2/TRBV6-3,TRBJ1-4,TGTGCCAGCAGCCCCGGGACAGGAGAAGAAAAACTGTTTTTT,CASSPGTGEEKLFF
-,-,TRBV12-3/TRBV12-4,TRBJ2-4,TGTGCCAGCAGGGGCATCAGGGTAGCCAAAAACATTCAGTACTTC,CASRGIRVAKNIQYF
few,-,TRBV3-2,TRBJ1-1,TGTGCCAGCAACTCACTATCGACGCCGGTCATGGGGATGAACACTGAAGCTTTCTTT,CASNSLSTPVMGMNTEAFF
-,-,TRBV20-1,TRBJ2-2,TGCAGTGCTAGCTCGGCAAACGGGGAGCTGTTTTTT,CSASSANGELFF
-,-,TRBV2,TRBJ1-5,TGTGCCAGCATCGGTAGGGGCAATCAGCCCCAGCATTTT,CASIGRGNQPQHF
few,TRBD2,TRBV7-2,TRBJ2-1,TGTGCCAGCAGCTTAGCTGGGCTAGCGGGGAAGGAGCAGTTCTTC,CASSLAGLAGKEQFF
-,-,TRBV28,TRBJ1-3,TGTGCCAGCAGTCGGGCGGCCACCTCTGGAAACACCATATATTTT,CASSRAATSGNTIYF
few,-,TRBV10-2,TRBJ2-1,TGCGCCAGCAGCCAGGGTTCGCACAATGAGCAGTTCTTC,CASSQGSHNEQFF
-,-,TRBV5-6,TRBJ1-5,TGTGCCAGCAGCTTGTTTGGCGGGGATCAGCCCCAGCATTTT,CASSLFGGDQPQHF
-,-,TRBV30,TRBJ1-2,TGTGCCTGGAGTCAAGTAGACTATGGCTACACCTTC,CAWSQVDYGYTF
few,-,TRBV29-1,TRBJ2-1,TGCAGCGTTGAGAGGGTGTCCTACAATGAGCAGTTCTTC,CSVERVSYNEQFF